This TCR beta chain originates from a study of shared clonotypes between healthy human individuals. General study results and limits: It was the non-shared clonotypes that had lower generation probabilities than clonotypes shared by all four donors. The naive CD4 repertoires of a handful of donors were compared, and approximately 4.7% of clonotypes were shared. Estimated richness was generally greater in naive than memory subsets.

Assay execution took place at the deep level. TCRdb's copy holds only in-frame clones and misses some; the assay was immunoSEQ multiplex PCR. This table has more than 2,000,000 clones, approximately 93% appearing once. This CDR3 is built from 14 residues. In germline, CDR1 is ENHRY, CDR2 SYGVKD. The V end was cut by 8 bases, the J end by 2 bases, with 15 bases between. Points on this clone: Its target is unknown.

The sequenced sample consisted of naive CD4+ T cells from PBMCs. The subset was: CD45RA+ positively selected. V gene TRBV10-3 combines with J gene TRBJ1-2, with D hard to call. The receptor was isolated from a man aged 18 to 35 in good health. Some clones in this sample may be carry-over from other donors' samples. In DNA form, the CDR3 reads TGTGCCATCTCCCTAAGTCCGGGAAACTATGGCTACACCTTC. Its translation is CAISLSPGNYGYTF.